These T cell receptor beta chains were read from a single sample in a study of radiotherapy plus CTLA-4 blockade in lung cancer. The method was immunoSEQ multiplex PCR; TCRdb's version includes in-frame clones alone and lacks a portion of them. In the table there are some 110,000 clones, 78% of which are singletons. Sequencing used peripheral blood, obtained from a patient treated with radiotherapy plus ipilimumab. The receptors originated from a human donor with non-small cell lung cancer who had a partial response to radiotherapy plus ipilimumab. Each CDR3 is given with its conserved first and last residue. D genes are given only for firm matches. Size values are once, few and many counts, or a class for expanded clones, and some rows have none.

V: TRBV6-1; length: 13; J: TRBJ2-1; D: TRBD2; size: -; DNA: TGTGCCAGCAACCCTCTCGGGGGGAATGAGCAGTTCTTC; CDR3: CASNPLGGNEQFF
V: TRBV30; length: 16; J: TRBJ1-2; D: -; size: -; DNA: TGTGCCTGGAGCGAGACAATGGGGAGGCGCCTAGGGGGCTACACCTTC; CDR3: CAWSETMGRRLGGYTF
V: TRBV5-6; length: 14; J: TRBJ1-6; D: TRBD1; size: once; DNA: TGTGCCAGCAGCCCGGGACAGTTGAATTCACCCCTCCACTTT; CDR3: CASSPGQLNSPLHF
V: TRBV11-3; length: 14; J: TRBJ1-5; D: -; size: few; DNA: TGTGCCAGCAGCTTAACGGGGGGGGCTCAGCCCCAGCATTTT; CDR3: CASSLTGGAQPQHF
V: TRBV2; length: 14; J: TRBJ1-4; D: TRBD1; size: few; DNA: TGTGCCAGCAGGACAGGGGTAACTAATGAAAAACTGTTTTTT; CDR3: CASRTGVTNEKLFF
V: TRBV11-2; length: 13; J: TRBJ1-5; D: -; size: -; DNA: TGTGCCAGCAGCTTAGATATCAATCAGCCCCAGCATTTT; CDR3: CASSLDINQPQHF
V: TRBV6-6; length: 14; J: TRBJ1-3; D: -; size: -; DNA: TGTGCCAGCAGTTCACAAGCGCAGGGAAACACCATATATTTT; CDR3: CASSSQAQGNTIYF
V: TRBV5-1; length: 15; J: TRBJ2-7; D: TRBD2; size: -; DNA: TGCGCCAGCAGCGTGGGACTAGCCGGTGGCTACGAGCAGTACTTC; CDR3: CASSVGLAGGYEQYF
V: TRBV6-6; length: 14; J: TRBJ1-2; D: TRBD1; size: -; DNA: TGTGCCAGCAGTTCACGGACAGGGGGCTATGGCTACACCTTC; CDR3: CASSSRTGGYGYTF
V: TRBV18; length: 15; J: TRBJ1-1; D: -; size: -; DNA: TGTGCCAGCTCACCTCCGACGGGGCAGGGGACTGAAGCTTTCTTT; CDR3: CASSPPTGQGTEAFF
V: TRBV18; length: 12; J: TRBJ2-2; D: -; size: once; DNA: TGTGCCAGCTCTCTCGGTACCGGGGAGCTGTTTTTT; CDR3: CASSLGTGELFF
V: TRBV19; length: 16; J: TRBJ1-1; D: -; size: -; DNA: TGTGCCAGTAGTTCCCCCCGGGTTAGGGGGAACACTGAAGCTTTCTTT; CDR3: CASSSPRVRGNTEAFF
V: TRBV2; length: 12; J: TRBJ2-1; D: -; size: once; DNA: TGTGCCAGCAGTGATGTGGCTTTTGAGCAGTTCTTC; CDR3: CASSDVAFEQFF
V: TRBV20-1; length: 11; J: TRBJ2-7; D: TRBD1; size: -; DNA: TGCAGTGCCTCGGACAGGTGGGGCGGGTACTTC; CDR3: CSASDRWGGYF
V: TRBV6-6; length: 12; J: TRBJ1-1; D: -; size: -; DNA: TGTGCCTCCGGTGGGGCCCGCGCTGAAGCTTTCTTT; CDR3: CASGGARAEAFF
V: TRBV4-1; length: 15; J: TRBJ2-7; D: TRBD1; size: -; DNA: TGCGCCAGCAGCCGAAGACGGGGACAGCTCGAAGAGCAGTACTTC; CDR3: CASSRRRGQLEEQYF
V: TRBV6-1; length: 18; J: TRBJ2-2; D: -; size: once; DNA: TGTGCCAGCAGTGAAATGGGGTATATAGGGGTTAGCACCGGGGAGCTGTTTTTT; CDR3: CASSEMGYIGVSTGELFF
V: TRBV27; length: 14; J: TRBJ1-4; D: -; size: -; DNA: TGTGCCAGCAGTCCCCAGGGGACTAATGAAAAACTGTTTTTT; CDR3: CASSPQGTNEKLFF
V: TRBV6-5; length: 16; J: TRBJ2-3; D: TRBD2; size: few; DNA: TGTGCCAGCAGTTTTACTAGCGGGAGCCTCACAGATACGCAGTATTTT; CDR3: CASSFTSGSLTDTQYF
V: TRBV7-2; length: 15; J: TRBJ1-1; D: -; size: -; DNA: TGTGCCAGCAGCTTAGCCCTAGGCGGGGTTGCTGAAGCTTTCTTT; CDR3: CASSLALGGVAEAFF
V: TRBV19; length: 15; J: TRBJ1-5; D: TRBD1; size: -; DNA: TGTGCCAGTACCTGGACAGGGGGAGGCAATCAGCCCCAGCATTTT; CDR3: CASTWTGGGNQPQHF
V: TRBV6-1; length: 15; J: TRBJ1-5; D: TRBD1; size: -; DNA: TGTGCCAGCACTGCAGGGGGTTATAGCAATCAGCCCCAGCATTTT; CDR3: CASTAGGYSNQPQHF
V: TRBV6-1; length: 14; J: TRBJ1-1; D: -; size: -; DNA: TGTGCCACCCACTGGGGGGGAGAGGGCACTGAAGCTTTCTTT; CDR3: CATHWGGEGTEAFF
V: TRBV6-1; length: 13; J: TRBJ1-2; D: TRBD1; size: -; DNA: TGTGCCAGCAGTGAAGGGACAGGGAATGGCTACACCTTC; CDR3: CASSEGTGNGYTF
V: TRBV9; length: 14; J: TRBJ2-5; D: TRBD1; size: -; DNA: TGTGCCAGCAGCTCGGGACAGGGGCGGGAGACCCAGTACTTC; CDR3: CASSSGQGRETQYF
V: TRBV18; length: 14; J: TRBJ1-1; D: -; size: -; DNA: TGTGCCAGCTCAACCGCCAATCAGATCACTGAAGCTTTCTTT; CDR3: CASSTANQITEAFF
V: TRBV4-3; length: 15; J: TRBJ2-1; D: TRBD2; size: -; DNA: TGCGCCAGCAGCCAAGTACTAGCGGGAAGCAATGAGCAGTTCTTC; CDR3: CASSQVLAGSNEQFF
V: TRBV9; length: 13; J: TRBJ2-7; D: TRBD2; size: -; DNA: TGTGCCAGCAGCGCGTGGGGGGGGTACGAGCAGTACTTC; CDR3: CASSAWGGYEQYF
V: TRBV5-1; length: 15; J: TRBJ2-1; D: -; size: -; DNA: TGCGCCAGCAGCTTGGACCCCGCAGGGCACAATGAGCAGTTCTTC; CDR3: CASSLDPAGHNEQFF
V: TRBV5-1; length: 17; J: TRBJ2-3; D: -; size: -; DNA: TGCGCCAGCAGCTTGGGCGGCAGGGGCCCCCTCACAGATACGCAGTATTTT; CDR3: CASSLGGRGPLTDTQYF
V: TRBV18; length: 15; J: TRBJ2-3; D: -; size: -; DNA: TGTGCCAGCTCGTCCCCCACTCCCACTGTGAATACGCAGTATTTT; CDR3: CASSSPTPTVNTQYF
V: TRBV28; length: 13; J: TRBJ2-7; D: -; size: -; DNA: TGTGCCAGCAGTCACAGGGTTTCGGACGAGCAGTACTTC; CDR3: CASSHRVSDEQYF
V: TRBV18; length: 17; J: TRBJ1-5; D: -; size: -; DNA: TGTGCCAGCTCCCTTACCCAGGGCGCGTATAGCAATCAGCCCCAGCATTTT; CDR3: CASSLTQGAYSNQPQHF
V: TRBV14; length: 16; J: TRBJ2-1; D: TRBD1; size: once; DNA: TGTGCCAGCAGCCAAGATCTGGGAAAGGGGGCCAATGAGCAGTTCTTC; CDR3: CASSQDLGKGANEQFF
V: TRBV7-9; length: 14; J: TRBJ1-6; D: -; size: -; DNA: TGTGCCAGCAGCCTGGCGGCCGCCCGGCCACCCCTCCACTTT; CDR3: CASSLAAARPPLHF
V: TRBV19; length: 13; J: TRBJ2-7; D: -; size: -; DNA: TGTGCCAGCCAGACAGACAACTCCTACGAGCAGTACTTC; CDR3: CASQTDNSYEQYF
V: TRBV4-3; length: 17; J: TRBJ1-1; D: TRBD1; size: -; DNA: TGCGCCAGCAGCCAAGATGGAACAGGGGGTTATGGCACTGAAGCTTTCTTT; CDR3: CASSQDGTGGYGTEAFF
V: TRBV10-3; length: 18; J: TRBJ1-3; D: TRBD1; size: -; DNA: TGTGCCATCAGTCCGCATCGACAGGGACGGGGATCTGGAAACACCATATATTTT; CDR3: CAISPHRQGRGSGNTIYF
V: TRBV19; length: 13; J: TRBJ1-5; D: -; size: once; DNA: TGTGCCAGTAAGGGGCTAAATTATCAGCCCCAGCATTTT; CDR3: CASKGLNYQPQHF
V: TRBV28; length: 14; J: TRBJ2-2; D: -; size: -; DNA: TGTGCCAGCATCGGCAGGGAACGGGCCGGGGAGCTGTTTTTT; CDR3: CASIGRERAGELFF
V: TRBV28; length: 15; J: TRBJ2-7; D: TRBD1; size: -; DNA: TGTGCCAGCAGACCGACAGGGGCCTTCTCCTACGAGCAGTACTTC; CDR3: CASRPTGAFSYEQYF
V: TRBV6-1; length: 21; J: TRBJ2-5; D: TRBD2; size: -; DNA: TGTGCCAGCAGTGAAAAAGGAGGATGGGTGTTAGCGGGAGGGAGCGGAGAGACCCAGTACTTC; CDR3: CASSEKGGWVLAGGSGETQYF